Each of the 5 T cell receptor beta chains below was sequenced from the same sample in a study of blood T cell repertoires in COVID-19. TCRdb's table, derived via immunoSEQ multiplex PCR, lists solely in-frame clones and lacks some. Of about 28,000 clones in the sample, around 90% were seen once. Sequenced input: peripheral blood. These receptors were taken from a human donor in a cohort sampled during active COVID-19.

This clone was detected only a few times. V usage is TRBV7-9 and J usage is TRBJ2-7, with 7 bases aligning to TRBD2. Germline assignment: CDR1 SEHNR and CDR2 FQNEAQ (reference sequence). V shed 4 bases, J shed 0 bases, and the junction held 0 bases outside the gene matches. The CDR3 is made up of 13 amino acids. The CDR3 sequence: CASSWGGSYEQYF. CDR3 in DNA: TGTGCCAGCAGCTGGGGGGGCTCCTACGAGCAGTACTTC.

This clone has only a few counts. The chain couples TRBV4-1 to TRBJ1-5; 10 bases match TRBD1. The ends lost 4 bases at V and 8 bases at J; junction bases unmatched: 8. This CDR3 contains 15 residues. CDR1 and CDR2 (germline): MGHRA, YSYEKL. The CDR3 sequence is CASSLDRGFMEPQHF. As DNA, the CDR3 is TGCGCCAGCAGCCTGGACAGGGGGTTTATGGAGCCCCAGCATTTT.

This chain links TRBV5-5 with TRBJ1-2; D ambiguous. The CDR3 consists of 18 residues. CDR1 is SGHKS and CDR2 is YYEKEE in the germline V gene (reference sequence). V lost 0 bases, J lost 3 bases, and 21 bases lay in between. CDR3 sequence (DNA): TGTGCCAGCAGCTTGGAAGACGCTACCTCCCTGAGGGACTATGGCTACACCTTC. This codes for CASSLEDATSLRDYGYTF.

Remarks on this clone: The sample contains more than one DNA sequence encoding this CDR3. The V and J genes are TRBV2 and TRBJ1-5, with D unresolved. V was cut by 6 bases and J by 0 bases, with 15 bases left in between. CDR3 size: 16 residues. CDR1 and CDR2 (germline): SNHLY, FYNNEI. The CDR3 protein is CASRGRGGLSNQPQHF. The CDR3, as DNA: TGTGCCAGCAGGGGTCGGGGAGGACTTAGCAATCAGCCCCAGCATTTT.

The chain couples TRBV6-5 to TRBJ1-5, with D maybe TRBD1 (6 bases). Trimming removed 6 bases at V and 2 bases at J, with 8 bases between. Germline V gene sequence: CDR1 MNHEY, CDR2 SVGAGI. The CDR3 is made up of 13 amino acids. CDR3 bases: TGTGCCAGCAGCTGGACAGGCAATCAGCCCCAGCATTTT. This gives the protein CASSWTGNQPQHF.